A selection of T cell receptor beta chains follows, all from one sample in a study of tumor and adjacent non-tumor tissue in lung cancer. TCRdb redid the calling of the multiplex PCR reads with MiXCR, one entry per CDR3 protein. This table holds 200,000 to 250,000 distinct CDR3 sequences, about two thirds found once. Material: lung tumor tissue. These receptors all come from a man in his sixties with non-small cell lung cancer. CDR3s include the opening cysteine and the closing phenylalanine or tryptophan. A D gene is named only where the DNA matches it firmly. A clone size is listed for some rows: how often the clone was seen (once, few, many), or a class if it is expanded.

j_gene	d_gene	v_gene	abundance	CDR3aa	CDR3nt
TRBJ2-2	TRBD2	TRBV6-2/TRBV6-3	NA	CASSYPGGRVFTGELFF	TGTGCCAGCAGTTATCCTGGCGGGAGAGTTTTCACCGGGGAACTGTTTTTT
TRBJ2-3	TRBD2	TRBV20-1	few	CSANSPSGRSDMQYF	TGTAGTGCTAATTCTCCTAGCGGGAGGTCAGATATGCAGTATTTT
TRBJ1-4	NA	TRBV20-1	NA	CSARGGFREKLFF	TGCAGTGCTAGGGGAGGGTTCCGTGAAAAACTGTTTTTT
TRBJ2-1	NA	TRBV11-3	few	CASNLLVSSYNEQFF	TGTGCCAGCAACTTACTCGTCAGCTCCTACAATGAGCAGTTCTTC
TRBJ2-1	NA	TRBV11-3	NA	CASSSLGWGGRAYNEQFF	TGTGCCAGCAGCTCTCTAGGTTGGGGGGGCCGTGCATACAATGAGCAGTTCTTC
TRBJ2-3	TRBD2	TRBV20-1	NA	CSVYLPLAGKLTQYF	TGCAGTGTCTATCTCCCACTAGCGGGAAAATTAACGCAGTATTTT
TRBJ2-7	NA	TRBV20-1	NA	CSARRGQKNYEQYF	TGCAGTGCTAGAAGAGGACAGAAAAACTACGAGCAGTACTTC
TRBJ2-3	TRBD2	TRBV20-1	many	CSANLAGARDTQYF	TGCAGTGCTAACCTAGCGGGGGCGCGGGATACGCAGTATTTT
TRBJ2-1	NA	TRBV20-1	NA	CSTRGQAASYNEQFF	TGCAGTACTAGAGGGCAGGCAGCGTCCTACAACGAGCAGTTCTTC
TRBJ2-5	NA	TRBV11-2	NA	CASSPVMDQETQYF	TGTGCCAGCAGCCCCGTGATGGATCAAGAGACCCAGTACTTC
TRBJ1-5	NA	TRBV12-3/TRBV12-4	NA	CASTLEDSAAFSNQPQHF	TGTGCCAGCACTTTAGAGGATTCGGCAGCGTTTAGCAATCAGCCCCAGCATTTT
TRBJ2-5	TRBD1	TRBV6-1	NA	CASSGGQGRDRGETQYF	TGTGCCAGCAGTGGGGGACAGGGACGTGATCGGGGAGAGACCCAGTACTTC
TRBJ2-7	TRBD2	TRBV29-1	once	CSVGTSGNPEQHF	TGCAGCGTGGGGACTAGCGGGAATCCCGAGCAACACTTC
TRBJ2-2	TRBD2	TRBV6-2/TRBV6-3	NA	CTSRAGNTGKLFF	TGTACCAGTAGAGCGGGAAATACCGGGAAGCTGTTTTTT
TRBJ2-2	NA	TRBV5-6	few	CASTLGGTGEPFF	TGTGCCAGCACCCTAGGGGGGACCGGGGAGCCGTTTTTT
TRBJ1-1	NA	TRBV2	NA	CARGESWNTEAFF	TGTGCCAGAGGTGAGTCGTGGAACACTGAAGCTTTCTTT
TRBJ2-1	TRBD2	TRBV29-1	NA	CSVSSGSIGKQFF	TGCAGCGTTTCTAGCGGGAGCATCGGTAAGCAGTTCTTC
TRBJ1-6	NA	TRBV6-5	NA	CASSYSSGPCSNSPLHF	TGTGCCAGCAGTTACTCGTCCGGCCCATGCTCCAATTCACCCCTCCACTTT